This TCR beta chain was captured by sequencing in a study of CD8 T cells in ankylosing spondylitis (dated by TCRdb to about 2017). With regard to the full study: T cell receptor beta repertoires were profiled in healthy donors and ankylosing spondylitis patients so that disease-linked TCR variants could be found. The full study cohort was made up of approximately 27 ankylosing spondylitis patients and approximately 100 healthy donors. Samples of peripheral blood were taken, and for ankylosing spondylitis patients, synovial fluid was collected as well. Overall results and qualifications from the work: Significant enrichment of the disease-linked clones was reported in matched synovial fluid samples from ankylosing spondylitis patients. In peripheral blood, the disease-linked clones were found at relatively low frequencies and had a CD8+ phenotype. A TCR beta motif made up of several highly homologous amino acid variants appeared to be characteristic of blood from ankylosing spondylitis patients. Some motif variants were previously reported in synovial fluid and blood of reactive arthritis patients, suggesting common disease-initiation mechanisms.

V and J are truncated by 6 bases and 5 bases respectively, leaving an intervening sequence of 17 bases. Including cysteine and phenylalanine, the CDR3 has 14 amino acids. The entry retains the CDR3 DNA only, 42 bases that are in frame from base 1. CDR1 and CDR2, looked up from the germline V gene, are SGHTA and FQGNSA. Sequencing was performed on an Illumina HiSeq 2500. TCR beta libraries were prepared by quantitative 5'-RACE with molecular barcodes. The paper's processing steps were these. To identify disease-linked TCR variants, a new computational method was used, one built on a probabilistic model of VDJ rearrangement. TCRdb applied fastp at Q25 and MiXCR to the public reads, then kept only in-frame beta chains. Rows with one shared CDR3 protein collapse into an entry with the most common genes and DNA. For this entry, the V and J calls and clone size follow TCRdb and not the study's own pipeline. This sample holds about 510,000 distinct CDR3 sequences; roughly 5.2% were observed only once. The biggest ten clones account for around 3.5% of the sample.

This clonotype was seen repeatedly, ten times or more. Its specific antigen is unknown. The sample holds no much larger clone one base away, and base qualities are not on file. Specimen: blood, either unsorted or a sorted T cell fraction (not recorded which). The chain was built from TRBV7-2 and TRBJ2-7; perhaps TRBD2 is the D gene, with 6 bases matching. The sequence was collected from a male donor with ankylosing spondylitis. The CDR3 is CASRIQGGWNEQYF. The nucleotide sequence reads as follows: TGTGCCAGCAGGATCCAAGGAGGGTGGAACGAGCAGTACTTC. The full variable domain, with segments outside the CDR3 supplied by the reference TRBV7-2 and TRBJ2-7 proteins, appears as GAGVSQSPSNKVTEKGKDVELRCDPISGHTALYWYRQSLGQGLEFLIYFQGNSAPDKSGLPSDRFSAERTGGSVSTLTIQRTQQEDSAVYLCASRIQGGWNEQYFGPGTRLTVT.